This entry features one T cell receptor (beta chain) sequence. The record originates from a study of blood T cell repertoires in COVID-19. Overall study context: The United States, Italy and Spain were the sources of the acute and convalescent COVID-19 samples. T cells, B-cell-depleted T cells, or PBMCs provided the cDNA or gDNA that served as material.

Authors' data handling: The assay estimated nucleated cells by amplifying reference gene primers. Some clones are missing from TCRdb's copy, which holds only in-frame ones; the method was immunoSEQ multiplex PCR. D and trimming come from the DNA, and the V and J calls and clone size come from that table. The sample has approximately 80,000 clones; around 91% are singletons. The TCR comes from a woman aged 45 to 65 in a cohort sampled during active COVID-19. Sequencing input: peripheral blood.

CDR3 in DNA: TGCAGCGCTTTGACTAGTGGGAACACCGGGGAGCTGTTTTTT. Protein product: CSALTSGNTGELFF. The gene calls are TRBV29-1 and TRBJ2-2, with a possible D match to TRBD2 (6 bases). Looked up from germline, CDR1 is SQVTM and CDR2 is ANQGSEA. V was shortened by 7 bases and J by 1 base, with 13 bases between the two germline ends. The CDR3 contains 14 residues.